This passage covers 19 T cell receptor beta chains from one sample sequenced in a study of cytomegalovirus exposure and HLA in healthy donors. 60 Vbeta and 13 Jbeta primers were used in PCR. Sequencing used immunoSEQ multiplex PCR; TCRdb keeps in-frame clones, though not all of them. Here the sample spans some 150,000 clones, approximately 80% being singletons. Material for sequencing was PBMCs. The receptors come from a woman aged 40 to 50 in good health and CMV-seronegative.

This sequence joins TRBV15 and TRBJ2-2; 10 bases agree with TRBD1. This CDR3 contains 15 residues. Germline CDR1 reads LNHNV; CDR2 reads YYDKDF (reference sequence). The V and J ends lost 1 base and 6 bases, in that order; junction bases with no gene match: 2. The CDR3 here is CATSRVDRGPGELFF. CDR3 DNA: TGTGCCACCAGCAGAGTCGACAGGGGGCCCGGGGAGCTGTTTTTT.

The rearrangement links TRBV7-2 to TRBJ2-5; tentatively, D is TRBD2 (6 bases). CDR3 length equals 15 residues. Trimming shortened V by 1 base and J by 3 bases, and 12 bases separated the two germline ends. Per germline, CDR1 SGHTA and CDR2 FQGNSA. The CDR3 protein is CASSLGGTGEETQYF. The CDR3 nucleotides read TGTGCCAGCAGCTTAGGCGGGACTGGAGAAGAGACCCAGTACTTC.

The V call is TRBV9, the J call TRBJ2-3; D gene ambiguous. Trimming removed 0 bases from V and 0 bases from J, with 8 bases in between. Germline CDR1 reads SGDLS; CDR2 reads YYNGEE. This CDR3 contains 15 residues. The CDR3 sequence is CASSVGGSSTDTQYF. The DNA for the CDR3 is TGTGCCAGCAGCGTAGGAGGATCTAGCACAGATACGCAGTATTTT.

The chain couples TRBV7-9 to TRBJ1-2; weak D call: TRBD1 (6 bases). Trimming shortened V by 7 bases and J by 2 bases, and 14 bases separated the two germline ends. The length of the CDR3 is 14 residues. CDR1 SEHNR and CDR2 FQNEAQ come from the germline V gene (reference sequence). The CDR3 sequence is CASIQIDRNYGYTF. The CDR3 DNA reads as TGTGCCAGCATCCAAATCGACAGGAACTATGGCTACACCTTC.

V usage is TRBV21-1 and J usage is TRBJ1-2. TRBV21-1 constitutes a pseudogene. This CDR3 is built from 16 residues. The CDR3 reads CASSKKWGVSNYGYTF. The DNA for the CDR3 is TGTGCCAGCAGCAAAAAATGGGGGGTGTCTAACTATGGCTACACCTTC.

The chain links TRBV7-2 to TRBJ2-2; weak D call: TRBD2 (6 bases). CDR3 length equals 14 residues. With 2 bases removed from V and 7 bases from J, the gap between germline ends came to 11 bases. Germline V gene data show CDR1 as SGHTA and CDR2 as FQGNSA. Written as DNA, the CDR3 is TGTGCCAGCAGCTTATTTAGCGGTGGCGGGGAGCTGTTTTTT. It encodes CASSLFSGGGELFF.

A few counts support this clone. V gene TRBV4-1 combines with J gene TRBJ1-6; TRBD1 might be the D (5 bases). There are 16 residues in the CDR3. The ends were cut back, 6 bases at V and 2 bases at J, with 14 bases in the middle. The germline V gene encodes CDR1 MGHRA and CDR2 YSYEKL. In nucleotides, the CDR3 is TGCGCCAGCAGTAATCCGACAGCCGCCTATAATTCACCCCTCCACTTT. Its translation is CASSNPTAAYNSPLHF.

The chain links TRBV7-8 to TRBJ2-7, with D possibly TRBD1 on 5 matching bases. Germline V gene lookup returns CDR1 SGHVS and CDR2 FQNEAQ. The CDR3 is 15 amino acids. V lost 0 bases and J lost 0, with 9 bases in between. The CDR3 here is CASSLAPGNSYEQYF. The DNA of the CDR3 is TGTGCCAGCAGCTTAGCGCCAGGGAACTCCTACGAGCAGTACTTC.

This clone was seen only a few times. The J gene is TRBJ2-7, the V gene TRBV6-6, with D possibly matching TRBD2 (5 bases). Between the trimmed V and J ends, which lost 6 bases and 5 bases, there was a span of 17 bases. Germline CDR1 is MNHNY and CDR2 is SVGAGI (reference sequence). This CDR3 is 14 amino acids long. The CDR3 region is CASRDRLEGDEQYF. For the CDR3, the DNA is TGTGCCAGCAGAGACCGGCTCGAGGGCGACGAGCAGTACTTC.

In this sample, this clone turned up once. This chain links TRBV11-2 with TRBJ2-1, with 11 bases lining up with TRBD2. Germline V gives CDR1 SGHAT, CDR2 FQNNGV. CDR3 length equals 15 residues. The V segment lost 7 bases and the J segment 3 bases; nucleotides outside the gene matches: 5. CDR3 sequence (DNA): TGTGCCAGCACTCCCACTAGCGGGAGCTACAATGAGCAGTTCTTC. Protein: CASTPTSGSYNEQFF.

The chain joins TRBV6-6 to TRBJ2-7; TRBD2 aligns across 7 bases. After removal of 7 bases from V and 4 bases from J, the junction contained 7 bases not matched to a gene. The length of the CDR3 is 13 residues. Looked up from germline, CDR1 is MNHNY and CDR2 is SVGAGI (reference sequence). CDR3 in DNA: TGTGCCAGCAAGGGCGGGAGTGGGTACGAGCAGTACTTC. Protein: CASKGGSGYEQYF.

This rearrangement joins TRBV9 to TRBJ2-7, with 9 nucleotides matching TRBD1. This CDR3 contains 15 residues. V gave up 3 bases and J gave up 0 bases; unmatched junction bases: 4. CDR1 and CDR2 (germline): SGDLS, YYNGEE. CDR3 sequence reads: CASSAGTGLSYEQYF. CDR3 coding DNA: TGTGCCAGCAGCGCCGGGACAGGGCTCTCCTACGAGCAGTACTTC.

The V call is TRBV7-6, the J call TRBJ2-7; the D gene is possibly TRBD2 (5 bases). Between the trimmed V and J ends, which lost 9 bases and 0 bases, there was a span of 15 bases. CDR1 is SGHVS and CDR2 is FNYEAQ in the germline V gene. The CDR3 has 14 residues. DNA of the CDR3: TGTGCCAGTACGAGAGGGTACAACTCCTACGAGCAGTACTTC. Its protein product is CASTRGYNSYEQYF.

This clone appeared a few times. The gene calls are TRBV5-6 and TRBJ2-7, with 8 bases aligning to TRBD2. This CDR3 is built from 15 residues. V lost 2 bases and J lost 0; bases outside the gene matches: 4. In germline, CDR1 is SGHDT, CDR2 YYEEEE. CDR3 amino acids: CASSLPGLDSYEQYF. For the CDR3, the DNA is TGTGCCAGCAGCTTACCGGGACTAGACTCCTACGAGCAGTACTTC.

V gene TRBV5-1 combines with J gene TRBJ2-1; perhaps TRBD2 as D (6 bases). This CDR3 contains 15 residues. Germline CDR1 and CDR2: SGHRS and YFSETQ. V was clipped by 4 bases and J by 1 base, with 12 bases between them. CDR3 coding DNA: TGCGCCAGCAGCCCTCGGGAGAAGTCCTACAATGAGCAGTTCTTC. This encodes CASSPREKSYNEQFF.

This chain uses TRBV7-2 with TRBJ1-2; 7 bases match TRBD1. V lost 6 bases and J lost 1; bases outside the gene matches: 11. CDR3 length equals 16 residues. Germline-derived CDR1 and CDR2 are SGHTA and FQGNSA. In DNA form, the CDR3 reads TGTGCCAGCAGTTTGGGACTCCGGGACAGTAACTATGGCTACACCTTC. This sequence encodes CASSLGLRDSNYGYTF.

CDR3 DNA sequence: TGTGCCAGCAGTTTCAAAGGTCTCGCCGTGCGGGACAGGGGGTCGTATGGCTACACCTTC. This translates into CASSFKGLAVRDRGSYGYTF. This rearrangement joins TRBV7-8 to TRBJ1-2; 11 bases map to TRBD1. After removal of 6 bases from V and 5 bases from J, the junction contained 23 bases not matched to a gene. This CDR3 has 20 residues. The V gene's germline CDR1 is SGHVS and CDR2 FQNEAQ.

The chain recombines TRBV5-5 with TRBJ2-1; TRBD2 aligns across 9 bases. From germline, CDR1 is SGHKS and CDR2 YYEKEE (reference sequence). The ends lost 0 bases at V and 4 bases at J; junction bases unmatched: 2. The CDR3 loop spans 15 amino acids. In DNA form, the CDR3 reads TGTGCCAGCAGCTTGGAGACTAGCGGTTACAATGAGCAGTTCTTC. Its protein product is CASSLETSGYNEQFF. Together with reference TRBV5-5 and TRBJ2-1, the CDR3 gives the full variable domain: DAGVTQSPTHLIKTRGQQVTLRCSPISGHKSVSWYQQVLGQGPQFIFQYYEKEERGRGNFPDRFSARQFPNYSSELNVNALLLGDSALYLCASSLETSGYNEQFFGPGTRLTVL.

J is TRBJ2-1 and V is TRBV5-1; maybe TRBD1 (5 bases). CDR1 and CDR2 from the germline V gene are SGHRS and YFSETQ. This CDR3 contains 16 residues. Trimming left V 1 base short and J 0 bases short, with 11 bases between. The CDR3 DNA follows: TGCGCCAGCAGCTTGCAGGGTTTTGTCTCCTACAATGAGCAGTTCTTC. Its protein is CASSLQGFVSYNEQFF.